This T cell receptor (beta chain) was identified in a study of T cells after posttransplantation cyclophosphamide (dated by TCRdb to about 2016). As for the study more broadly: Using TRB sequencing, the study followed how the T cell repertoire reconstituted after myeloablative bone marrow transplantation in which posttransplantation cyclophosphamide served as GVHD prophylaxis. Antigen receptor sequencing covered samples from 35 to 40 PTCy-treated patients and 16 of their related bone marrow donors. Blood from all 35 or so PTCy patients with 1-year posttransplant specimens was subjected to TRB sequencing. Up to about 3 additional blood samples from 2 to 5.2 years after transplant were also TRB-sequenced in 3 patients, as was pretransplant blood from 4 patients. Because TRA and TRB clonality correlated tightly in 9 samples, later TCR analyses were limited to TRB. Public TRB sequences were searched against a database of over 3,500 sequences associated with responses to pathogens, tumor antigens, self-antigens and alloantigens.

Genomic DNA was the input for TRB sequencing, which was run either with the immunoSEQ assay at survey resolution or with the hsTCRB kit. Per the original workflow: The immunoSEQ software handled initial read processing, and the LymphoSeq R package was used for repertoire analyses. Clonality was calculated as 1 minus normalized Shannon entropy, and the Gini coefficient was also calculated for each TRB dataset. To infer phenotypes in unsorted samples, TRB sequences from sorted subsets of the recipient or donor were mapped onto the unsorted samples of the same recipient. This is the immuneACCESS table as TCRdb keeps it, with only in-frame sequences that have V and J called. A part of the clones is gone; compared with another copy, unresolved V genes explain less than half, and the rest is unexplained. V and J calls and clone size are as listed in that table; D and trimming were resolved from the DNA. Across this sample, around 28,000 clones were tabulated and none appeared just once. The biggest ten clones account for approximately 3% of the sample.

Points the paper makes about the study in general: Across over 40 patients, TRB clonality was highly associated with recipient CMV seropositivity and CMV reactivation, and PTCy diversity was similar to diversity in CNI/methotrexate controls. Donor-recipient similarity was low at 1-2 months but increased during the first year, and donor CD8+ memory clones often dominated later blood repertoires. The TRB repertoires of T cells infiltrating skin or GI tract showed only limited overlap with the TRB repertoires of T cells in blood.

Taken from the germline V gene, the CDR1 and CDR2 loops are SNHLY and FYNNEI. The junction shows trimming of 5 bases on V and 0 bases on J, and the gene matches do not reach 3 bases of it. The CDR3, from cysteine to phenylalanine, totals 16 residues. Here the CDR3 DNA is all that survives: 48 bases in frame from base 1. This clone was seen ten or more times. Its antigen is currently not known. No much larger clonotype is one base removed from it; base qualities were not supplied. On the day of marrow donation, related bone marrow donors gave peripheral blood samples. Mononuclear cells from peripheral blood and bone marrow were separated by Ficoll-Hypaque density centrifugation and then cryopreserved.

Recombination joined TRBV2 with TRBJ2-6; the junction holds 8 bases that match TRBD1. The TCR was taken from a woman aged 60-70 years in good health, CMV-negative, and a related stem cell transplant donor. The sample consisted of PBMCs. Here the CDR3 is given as CASSWTGYSGANVLTF. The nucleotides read TGTGCCAGCAGTTGGACAGGGTACTCTGGGGCCAACGTCCTGACTTTC.